This TCR beta chain comes out of a study of regulatory T cells in long-lasting Graves disease. The time point was: newly diagnosed GD, antithyroid drugs for less than 3 months. PBMCs were the source of the RNA used for TCR sequencing. The patients were drawn from one endocrinology department in Xi'an, China. With 1 base removed from V and 9 bases from J, the gap between germline ends came to 12 bases. CDR1 SGHAT and CDR2 FQNNGV come from the germline V gene. The CDR3 extends over 14 amino acids. This clonotype has ten or more counts. With iRepertoire HTBI primers and Arm-PCR of CDR3 regions, TCR beta libraries were built. TCRdb analysed the multiplex PCR reads with MiXCR anew, one entry per CDR3 protein. The table includes about 530,000 distinct CDR3 sequences, about 16% detected once. The sample also formed part of further work on T cells in Graves' hyperthyroidism and ophthalmopathy. From that paper: Carried out on the TCR CDR3, a first-round RT-PCR used the HTBI primer set.

This material consisted of peripheral blood mononuclear cells (PBMCs), taken at new diagnosis, from a patient treated with antithyroid drugs. The chain joins TRBV11-2 to TRBJ2-2; D tentatively reads TRBD1 or TRBD2 (5 bases each). The source of this sequence is a woman between 40 and 65 years old with Graves disease. In DNA, the CDR3 is TGTGCCAGCAGCTTAGGTGGGGACCCGAGGGAGCTGTTTTTT. It translates to CASSLGGDPRELFF.